This TCR beta chain was sequenced in a study of OX40 agonist ivuxolimab in advanced cancers. The study, taken as a whole, reports: Partial responders dosed at 0.1-3.0 mg/kg displayed clonal expansion ranking among the lowest. Averaged across samples, CD8+ T cells carried more expanded clones than CD4+ did. At 0.1 to 3.0 mg/kg, CD4+ and CD8+ blood T cells expanded clonally by week 6.

Assay used: immunoSEQ multiplex PCR; TCRdb lists only in-frame clones, some missing. The table shows approximately 70,000 clones, with about 87% occurring only once. Remarks on this clone: Its antigen is unknown.

The clonotype was recovered from an adult with an advanced solid tumor such as melanoma, head and neck, liver or kidney cancer. The specimen comprised CD4+ or CD8+ T cells sorted from blood, sampled in a trial of the OX40 agonist ivuxolimab.

CDR3 amino acids: CASSPGTDSPLHF. The CDR3, as DNA: TGTGCCAGCAGCCCCGGGACCGATTCACCCCTCCACTTT. The rearrangement joins TRBV7-8 to TRBJ1-6, with D perhaps TRBD1 (5 bases). The CDR3 sequence is 13 residues long. The V gene's germline CDR1 is SGHVS and CDR2 FQNEAQ. Trimming pared 5 bases from V and 8 bases from J, leaving 10 bases between.